Listed here is a single T cell receptor beta chain. This sample stems from a study of blood T cell repertoires in COVID-19. As for the study in general: Acute and convalescent COVID-19 samples came from the United States, Italy and Spain. In each case, the material was cDNA or gDNA derived from T cells, B-cell-depleted T cells, or PBMCs.

Seattle patients were enrolled during active infection and followed longitudinally. V was cut by 3 bases and J by 6 bases, with 11 bases left in between. Germline V gene data show CDR1 as MGHDK and CDR2 as SYGVNS. This CDR3 has 13 amino acids. The repertoire was sequenced with immunoSEQ multiplex PCR; TCRdb's copy has only in-frame clones and lacks some. The sample yields 200,000 to 250,000 clones, about 85% seen once. The origin of this receptor is a woman aged 50 to 60 with COVID-19, enrolled during active disease. This chain connects TRBV25-1 to TRBJ1-1; D gene ambiguous. The sample was peripheral blood. CDR3 nucleotides: TGTGCCAGCAGTGAGGGCGAGCCCCCTGAAGCTTTCTTT. It codes for CASSEGEPPEAFF. Full variable domain (remainder filled in from reference TRBV25-1 and TRBJ1-1): EADIYQTPRYLVIGTGKKITLECSQTMGHDKMYWYQQDPGMELHLIHYSYGVNSTEKGDLSSESTVSRIRTEHFPLTLESARPSHTSQYLCASSEGEPPEAFFGQGTRLTVV.